This T cell receptor (beta chain) was identified during a study of low-dose radiotherapy and immunotherapy resistance in tumors. Background on the study: Dosing for Cohort 2 consisted of 1 Gy per fraction every two weeks, reaching a total of 13 Gy over 26 weeks.

Covering alpha and beta chains, TRAV- and TRBV-specific primers were used for the first-strand cDNA. The authors amplified TCRs for 15 to 25 PCR cycles with a constant-region primer and a V-primer adapter. TCRdb fed the reads into MiXCR, producing one record per CDR3 protein. The data show 45,000 to 75,000 distinct CDR3 sequences, approximately 25% seen once. Per the germline V gene, CDR1 is DFQATT and CDR2 is SNEGSKA (reference sequence). The CDR3 runs 14 residues. The J segment lost 10 bases and the V segment lost 1 base, leaving 8 bases of the junction unmatched. Points on this clonotype: A much more abundant neighbour one base away suggests this may be a read error.

Documented time point: before trial treatment. The gene calls are TRBV20-1 and TRBJ2-1; TRBD1 matches at 9 bases. The origin of this receptor is a male donor with prostate cancer. The starting material was PBMCs, obtained before treatment. CDR3 region: CSARGSGQGYEQFF. The CDR3 DNA reads TGCAGTGCTAGAGGTTCGGGACAGGGCTACGAGCAGTTCTTC.